A selection of T cell receptor beta chains follows, all from one sample in a study of metastatic and nonmetastatic thyroid tumors. TCRdb re-called the PCR reads through MiXCR. The sample lists some 10,000 clones; 11% were seen once. Sample: tumor tissue. These receptors were taken from a female donor with papillary thyroid cancer or a benign thyroid nodule (not recorded which). Some clones in this sample may be carry-over from other donors' samples. Both conserved end residues are part of each CDR3. Each record gives: V gene, clone size, CDR3 protein. Clone size appears in some rows only: once, few, many, or a class for an expanded clone.

V: TRBV2
size: medium-sized
CDR3: CATSQGINQPQHF

V: TRBV5-4
size: many
CDR3: CASSPRDSREAFF

V: TRBV4-1
size: many
CDR3: CASSPGQGRTEAFF

V: TRBV19
size: medium-sized
CDR3: CASSRTGGYEQYF

V: TRBV7-9
size: many
CDR3: CASTPSSGNTIYF

V: TRBV5-4
size: NA
CDR3: CASSFPRADSYNEQFF

V: TRBV11-2
size: many
CDR3: CASSPGGGQVLFF

V: TRBV6-1
size: medium-sized
CDR3: CASSEGGGRGNQPQHF

V: TRBV28
size: many
CDR3: CASSPSGAEAFF

V: TRBV2
size: many
CDR3: CASRSGGGANNQPQHF